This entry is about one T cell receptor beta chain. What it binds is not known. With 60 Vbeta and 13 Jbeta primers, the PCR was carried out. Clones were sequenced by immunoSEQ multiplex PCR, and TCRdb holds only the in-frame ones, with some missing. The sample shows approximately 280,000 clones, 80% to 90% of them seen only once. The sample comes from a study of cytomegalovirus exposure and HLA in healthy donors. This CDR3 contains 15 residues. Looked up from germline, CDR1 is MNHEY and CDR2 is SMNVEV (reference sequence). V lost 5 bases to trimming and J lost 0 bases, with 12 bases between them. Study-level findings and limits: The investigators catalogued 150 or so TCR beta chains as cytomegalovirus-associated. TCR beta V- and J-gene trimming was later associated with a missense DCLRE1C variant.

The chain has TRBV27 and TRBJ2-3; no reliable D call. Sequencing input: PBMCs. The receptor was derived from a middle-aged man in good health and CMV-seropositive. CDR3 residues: CASSPQAGSTDTQYF. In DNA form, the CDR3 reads TGTGCCAGCAGTCCCCAGGCAGGAAGCACAGATACGCAGTATTTT.